This T cell receptor (beta chain) stems from a study of early T cells in non-severe SARS-CoV-2 infection. Background on the study: Sequenced bulk RNA came from whole blood that was unsorted, and chains were unpaired. Study-level findings and limits: Reliance on VDJdb matching favored anti-spike CD8 responses; private and CD4 specificities were missed.

Trimming shortened V by 3 bases and J by 9 bases, and 9 bases separated the two germline ends. Germline CDR1 and CDR2: LGHDT and YNNKEL (reference sequence). The CDR3 length is 13 residues. Attachment of unique molecular identifiers to individual cDNA molecules was performed. TCRdb used MiXCR to reprocess the 5' RACE reads, holding one entry per CDR3 protein. This sample yields more than 65,000 distinct CDR3 sequences, of which roughly an eighth are seen a single time; 1.2% to 1.5% belongs to the top ten. Comments on this clonotype: What it recognizes is unknown.

The chain employs TRBV3-1 and TRBJ1-6; D remains unclear. Sequenced: whole blood. This TCR derives from an adult who was a healthcare worker with PCR-confirmed SARS-CoV-2 infection or an uninfected control (not recorded which). CDR3 sequence reads: CASSHGLSSPLHF. The CDR3 region has the DNA TGTGCCAGCAGCCATGGGTTGTCTTCACCCCTCCACTTT.